Below, 8 T cell receptor beta chains from the same sample are listed, as sequenced in a study of regulatory T cells in long-lasting Graves disease. Libraries of TCR beta came from iRepertoire HTBI primers plus Arm-PCR of CDR3 regions. TCRdb fed the multiplex PCR reads into MiXCR, producing one record per CDR3 protein. The table shows approximately 470,000 distinct CDR3 sequences, with less than 25% occurring only once. Time point of the sample: persistent/refractory GD, antithyroid drugs over 5 years with positive TRAb. PBMC-extracted RNA yielded the TCR library. This sample comprised peripheral blood mononuclear cells (PBMCs), obtained when the disease was refractory, from a patient treated with antithyroid drugs. The origin of the receptors is a female donor with Graves disease.

The chain uses TRBV6-1 and TRBJ1-6; 7 bases align to TRBD1. The CDR3 runs to 16 residues. The ends lost 7 bases at V and 0 bases at J; junction bases unmatched: 6. Germline values: CDR1 MNHNS, CDR2 SASEGT. CDR3 sequence (DNA): TGTGCCAGCAACCCGACAGGGAGCTCCTATAATTCACCCCTCCACTTT. It is translated as CASNPTGSSYNSPLHF.

A few counts support this clonotype. The rearrangement joins TRBV7-2 to TRBJ1-1, with D unclear. The CDR3 spans 14 residues. Looked up from germline, CDR1 is SGHTA and CDR2 is FQGNSA. V lost 0 bases and J lost 5, with 10 bases in between. The CDR3 sequence: CASSLAPGRTEAFF. In nucleotides, the CDR3 is TGTGCCAGCAGCTTAGCGCCGGGGAGGACTGAAGCTTTCTTT.

The V and J genes are TRBV5-1 and TRBJ2-5, with 8 positions matching TRBD1. J gave up 4 bases and V 4 bases, and 3 bases lay outside the gene matches. CDR1 and CDR2 (germline): SGHRS, YFSETQ. This CDR3 comprises 13 residues. The chain's CDR3 is CASSIQGGETQYF. DNA of the CDR3: TGCGCCAGCAGCATACAGGGGGGAGAGACCCAGTACTTC.

The table lists this clonotype with many counts. The V and J genes are TRBV11-3 and TRBJ2-5; tentatively, D is TRBD2 (5 bases). The CDR3 spans 15 residues. Trimming stripped 5 bases from V and 5 bases from J, with 18 bases between. Germline values: CDR1 SGHNT, CDR2 YENEEA. DNA for the CDR3: TGTGCCAGCAGCCCCCACTCGTCTAGCTGGGAGACCCAGTACTTC. It yields the protein CASSPHSSSWETQYF. The whole variable domain, filled in from reference TRBV11-3 and TRBJ2-5, reads EAGVVQSPRYKIIEKKQPVAFWCNPISGHNTLYWYLQNLGQGPELLIRYENEEAVDDSQLPKDRFSAERLKGVDSTLKIQPAELGDSAVYLCASSPHSSSWETQYFGPGTRLLVL.

This clonotype was found many times. The chain recombines TRBV24-1 with TRBJ2-7, with D perhaps being TRBD1 or TRBD2 (5 bases each). Germline V gives CDR1 KGHDR, CDR2 SFDVKD. The ends were cut back, 9 bases at V and 5 bases at J, with 16 bases in the middle. The CDR3 length is 13 residues. In DNA form, the CDR3 reads TGTGCCACCGAGGGGCAGGGTAGCCACGAGCAGTACTTC. Translating it yields CATEGQGSHEQYF.

This clonotype was recorded many times. Here the CDR3 reads CADRGNEDQYF. In DNA, the CDR3 is TGTGCCGATCGGGGGAACGAGGACCAGTACTTC. The chain couples TRBV2 to TRBJ2-5; TRBD2 might be the D (6 bases). The V and J ends lost 11 bases and 10 bases respectively, with 17 bases between them. The CDR3 runs 11 residues. Germline V gene sequence: CDR1 SNHLY, CDR2 FYNNEI.

CDR3 sequence reads: CSVETGGGLGGEQYF. The CDR3 DNA is TGCAGCGTTGAAACAGGAGGAGGGTTAGGCGGCGAGCAGTACTTC. The chain couples TRBV29-1 to TRBJ2-7, with TRBD2 as a possible D gene (6 bases). In germline, CDR1 is SQVTM, CDR2 ANQGSEA. V lost 2 bases and J lost 6, with 20 bases in between. This CDR3 comprises 15 residues.

In its sample, this clonotype was seen many times. This rearrangement joins TRBV6-5 to TRBJ1-1, with D possibly matching TRBD1 (6 bases). From germline, CDR1 is MNHEY and CDR2 SVGAGI. The CDR3 spans 15 residues. The V end was cut by 0 bases, the J end by 1 base, with 9 bases between. The CDR3 spells CASSYSNRANTEAFF. CDR3 bases: TGTGCCAGCAGTTACTCAAACAGGGCGAACACTGAAGCTTTCTTT.